A selection of T cell receptor beta chains follows, all from one sample in a study of T cell responses to AZD1222 COVID-19 vaccine. TCRdb's copy holds only in-frame clones and misses some; the assay was immunoSEQ multiplex PCR. The sample records roughly 140,000 clones, about 88% being singletons. The sequencing used peripheral blood, collected 28 days after the second AZD1222 dose. The receptors were sampled from an adult who received the AZD1222 COVID-19 vaccine. CDR3s include the opening cysteine and the closing phenylalanine or tryptophan. The order of the fields is D gene, V gene, J gene, clone size, CDR3 DNA, CDR3 protein. A D gene is named only where the DNA matches it firmly. Part of the rows lack a size; the others show once, few, many or a class for expanded clones.

d_call: -
v_call: TRBV6-2/TRBV6-3
j_call: TRBJ1-5
clone_size: -
cdr3_nt: TGTGCCAGCAGCACCGGACAGCCCCAGCATTTT
cdr3_aa: CASSTGQPQHF

d_call: -
v_call: TRBV9
j_call: TRBJ2-2
clone_size: -
cdr3_nt: TGTGCCAGCAGCGTAGCTACAGGGACGAACACCGGGGAGCTGTTTTTT
cdr3_aa: CASSVATGTNTGELFF

d_call: -
v_call: TRBV28
j_call: TRBJ2-1
clone_size: -
cdr3_nt: TGTGCCAGCAGTTTTCTCGCGGGGACCAATGAGCAGTTCTTC
cdr3_aa: CASSFLAGTNEQFF

d_call: TRBD1
v_call: TRBV19
j_call: TRBJ1-2
clone_size: -
cdr3_nt: TGTGCCAGTACTCCGTCCGGGACAGGGCCTAACTATGGCTACACCTTC
cdr3_aa: CASTPSGTGPNYGYTF

d_call: -
v_call: TRBV7-2
j_call: TRBJ2-7
clone_size: -
cdr3_nt: TGTGCCAGCAGCTTAGATGGTAGCGGAAGCTCCTACGAGCAGTACTTC
cdr3_aa: CASSLDGSGSSYEQYF

d_call: -
v_call: TRBV12-3/TRBV12-4
j_call: TRBJ2-5
clone_size: -
cdr3_nt: TGTGCCAGCAGTTCACAGGGAATGGAGACCCAGTACTTC
cdr3_aa: CASSSQGMETQYF

d_call: -
v_call: TRBV27
j_call: TRBJ1-4
clone_size: -
cdr3_nt: TGTGCCAGCAGTTTAATAACTAATGAAAAACTGTTTTTT
cdr3_aa: CASSLITNEKLFF

d_call: -
v_call: TRBV29-1
j_call: TRBJ2-7
clone_size: -
cdr3_nt: TGCAGCGTTCCGTATACGGGGCTCTACGAGCAGTACTTC
cdr3_aa: CSVPYTGLYEQYF

d_call: -
v_call: TRBV7-2
j_call: TRBJ2-2
clone_size: -
cdr3_nt: TGTGCCAGCACTTCCCATCGGACAACGAACACCGGGGAGCTGTTTTTT
cdr3_aa: CASTSHRTTNTGELFF

d_call: -
v_call: TRBV5-4
j_call: TRBJ1-2
clone_size: -
cdr3_nt: TGTGCCAGCAGCCCTGAGCCGGGACGGGGCGGTGGCTACACCTTC
cdr3_aa: CASSPEPGRGGGYTF

d_call: -
v_call: TRBV28
j_call: TRBJ1-2
clone_size: -
cdr3_nt: TGTGCCAGCAGCCACGGCCGGGGGAATTGGGACTATGGCTACACCTTC
cdr3_aa: CASSHGRGNWDYGYTF

d_call: -
v_call: TRBV19
j_call: TRBJ1-4
clone_size: -
cdr3_nt: TGTGCCAGTAGTCCCCCCCGGGCTGGGGATGAAAAACTGTTTTTT
cdr3_aa: CASSPPRAGDEKLFF

d_call: -
v_call: TRBV21-1
j_call: TRBJ2-1
clone_size: once
cdr3_nt: TGTGCCAGCAGCAAACGGTCGCTAGCGGGGACCTACAATGAGCAGTTCTTC
cdr3_aa: CASSKRSLAGTYNEQFF

d_call: -
v_call: TRBV12-3/TRBV12-4
j_call: TRBJ2-1
clone_size: -
cdr3_nt: TGTGCCAGCAGTTTAAATGAGCAGTTCTTC
cdr3_aa: CASSLNEQFF

d_call: TRBD1
v_call: TRBV7-9
j_call: TRBJ1-4
clone_size: -
cdr3_nt: TGTGCCAGCAGCCCTGGGACAGGGGCCGAAGAAAAACTGTTTTTT
cdr3_aa: CASSPGTGAEEKLFF

d_call: TRBD2
v_call: TRBV30
j_call: TRBJ2-1
clone_size: -
cdr3_nt: TGTGCCTGCGGTCCTAGCGGGAGGGCCAGTGAGCAGTTCTTC
cdr3_aa: CACGPSGRASEQFF

d_call: -
v_call: TRBV6-6
j_call: TRBJ2-7
clone_size: -
cdr3_nt: TGTGCCAGCAGTTACTCTGGGACATCACTCTACGAGCAGTACTTC
cdr3_aa: CASSYSGTSLYEQYF

d_call: -
v_call: TRBV27
j_call: TRBJ2-3
clone_size: -
cdr3_nt: TGTGCCAGCACCACACGGGGCGGTAACACAGATACGCAGTATTTT
cdr3_aa: CASTTRGGNTDTQYF

d_call: -
v_call: TRBV18
j_call: TRBJ1-1
clone_size: -
cdr3_nt: TGTGCCAGCTCACCCAGACACACTGAAGCTTTCTTT
cdr3_aa: CASSPRHTEAFF

d_call: -
v_call: TRBV7-2
j_call: TRBJ2-4
clone_size: -
cdr3_nt: TGTGCCAGCAGCTTAAGTCAGGCCCAAAACATTCAGTACTTC
cdr3_aa: CASSLSQAQNIQYF

d_call: -
v_call: TRBV27
j_call: TRBJ2-7
clone_size: once
cdr3_nt: TGTGCCAGCAGTTTAAGGGGGGAGGGTTCCTACGAGCAGTACTTC
cdr3_aa: CASSLRGEGSYEQYF

d_call: -
v_call: TRBV12-3/TRBV12-4
j_call: TRBJ1-5
clone_size: -
cdr3_nt: TGTGCCAGCAGTTACGCCGAGCCGGAACCCCAGCATTTT
cdr3_aa: CASSYAEPEPQHF

d_call: TRBD2
v_call: TRBV19
j_call: TRBJ2-1
clone_size: -
cdr3_nt: TGTGCCAGTAGTATTATTAGTAGCCGCCTAGCGGGAGAGTTCTTC
cdr3_aa: CASSIISSRLAGEFF

d_call: TRBD1
v_call: TRBV28
j_call: TRBJ1-5
clone_size: -
cdr3_nt: TGTGCCAGCATTCCGGGACAGCGCTATCAGCCCCAGCATTTT
cdr3_aa: CASIPGQRYQPQHF

d_call: TRBD1
v_call: TRBV5-1
j_call: TRBJ2-7
clone_size: -
cdr3_nt: TGCGCCAGCAGCTATGGGGACAGGGGGTCTCGCGAGCAGTACTTC
cdr3_aa: CASSYGDRGSREQYF

d_call: -
v_call: TRBV3-1/TRBV3-2
j_call: TRBJ2-3
clone_size: -
cdr3_nt: TGTGCCAGCAGCCAAGTTGCAGATACGCAGTATTTT
cdr3_aa: CASSQVADTQYF

d_call: -
v_call: TRBV3-1/TRBV3-2
j_call: TRBJ1-2
clone_size: -
cdr3_nt: TGTGCCAGCAGCCAGATGAGCTCCGGGACAAGGCGAAGCTACACCTTC
cdr3_aa: CASSQMSSGTRRSYTF

d_call: -
v_call: TRBV30
j_call: TRBJ1-4
clone_size: -
cdr3_nt: TGTGCCTGGAGTGTACAGGGAGGCGAAAAACTGTTTTTT
cdr3_aa: CAWSVQGGEKLFF

d_call: -
v_call: TRBV10-1
j_call: TRBJ1-2
clone_size: -
cdr3_nt: TGCGCCAGCAGATCGGGCTACACCTTC
cdr3_aa: CASRSGYTF

d_call: -
v_call: TRBV28
j_call: TRBJ2-7
clone_size: -
cdr3_nt: TGTGCCAGCAGTTTAATCCAGGGAACGGGCGAGCAGTACTTC
cdr3_aa: CASSLIQGTGEQYF

d_call: -
v_call: TRBV29-1
j_call: TRBJ1-2
clone_size: -
cdr3_nt: TGCAGCGTTGAAGCCAACTATGGCTACACCTTC
cdr3_aa: CSVEANYGYTF

d_call: -
v_call: TRBV18
j_call: TRBJ1-2
clone_size: -
cdr3_nt: TGTGCCAGCTCACCACCCGGAGCTAACTATGGCTACACCTTC
cdr3_aa: CASSPPGANYGYTF

d_call: -
v_call: TRBV28
j_call: TRBJ2-5
clone_size: -
cdr3_nt: TGTGCCAGCACCACTGTAGGGTTTTCCGGGGAGACCCAGTACTTC
cdr3_aa: CASTTVGFSGETQYF

d_call: -
v_call: TRBV4-3
j_call: TRBJ2-7
clone_size: -
cdr3_nt: TGCGCCAGCAGCCTCTCACCGCAGGGCTACGAGCAGTACTTC
cdr3_aa: CASSLSPQGYEQYF

d_call: -
v_call: TRBV7-8
j_call: TRBJ1-6
clone_size: -
cdr3_nt: TGTGCCAGCAGCTTAGTAGTTCCAAGCTCCTATAATTCACCCCTCCACTTT
cdr3_aa: CASSLVVPSSYNSPLHF

d_call: -
v_call: TRBV28
j_call: TRBJ1-1
clone_size: -
cdr3_nt: TGTGCCAGCGTCATGGGGGGGGGCAGTAAGGGCACTGAAGCTTTCTTT
cdr3_aa: CASVMGGGSKGTEAFF

d_call: -
v_call: TRBV9
j_call: TRBJ1-5
clone_size: -
cdr3_nt: TGTGCCAGCAGCGTAGAGGCAGGCATTCCGCCCCAGCATTTT
cdr3_aa: CASSVEAGIPPQHF

d_call: -
v_call: TRBV10-3
j_call: TRBJ2-1
clone_size: -
cdr3_nt: TGTGCCATCAGTGAGTCGGCTATCTCTGAGCAGTTCTTC
cdr3_aa: CAISESAISEQFF

d_call: -
v_call: TRBV25-1
j_call: TRBJ1-4
clone_size: -
cdr3_nt: TGTGCCAGCAGTGAATATCGGGGGGTGGGAGAAAAACTGTTTTTT
cdr3_aa: CASSEYRGVGEKLFF

d_call: TRBD2
v_call: TRBV10-3
j_call: TRBJ2-3
clone_size: -
cdr3_nt: TGTGCCATTGCTAGCGGGCGTAGCACAGATACGCAGTATTTT
cdr3_aa: CAIASGRSTDTQYF

d_call: TRBD1
v_call: TRBV19
j_call: TRBJ1-2
clone_size: -
cdr3_nt: TGTGCCAGTAGCTCTAACGACAGGGCAGTGGGCTATGGCTACACCTTC
cdr3_aa: CASSSNDRAVGYGYTF

d_call: -
v_call: TRBV28
j_call: TRBJ1-4
clone_size: -
cdr3_nt: TGTGCCAGCAGTTTTTTTTCTCGGAGACTTAATGAAAAACTGTTTTTT
cdr3_aa: CASSFFSRRLNEKLFF

d_call: -
v_call: TRBV2
j_call: TRBJ2-1
clone_size: -
cdr3_nt: TGTGCCAGCAACCGCGCCACGGGCGGTGAGCAGTTCTTC
cdr3_aa: CASNRATGGEQFF

d_call: -
v_call: TRBV21-1
j_call: TRBJ1-2
clone_size: -
cdr3_nt: TGTGCCAGCAGCAAAGGGACAGGGAAATCCCGAAGATATGGCTACACCTTC
cdr3_aa: CASSKGTGKSRRYGYTF